The rows below give T cell receptor beta chains drawn from one sample of a study of cytomegalovirus exposure and HLA in healthy donors. Clones were read by immunoSEQ multiplex PCR, and TCRdb kept only the in-frame ones, dropping some. The sample carries around 160,000 clones, roughly 80% recorded once. Sequenced: PBMCs. The receptors derive from a middle-aged woman in good health and CMV-seropositive. Both conserved end residues are part of each CDR3. A D gene is named only where the DNA matches it firmly. The listing skips clone size in some rows; elsewhere it reads once, few, many or a size class.

>TRBV19|TRBJ1-5|TRBD1|NA
TGTGCCAGTAGTAACGGACAGGAAGTCTATAGCAATCAGCCCCAGCATTTT
CASSNGQEVYSNQPQHF
>TRBV18|TRBJ1-2|NA|NA
TGTGCCAGCTCACCAGGGCAGGGGTTCAACTATGGCTACACCTTC
CASSPGQGFNYGYTF
>TRBV4-1|TRBJ2-1|TRBD2|NA
TGCGCCAGCAGCCAAAGATACGGGGGGGCCTACAATGAGCAGTTCTTC
CASSQRYGGAYNEQFF
>TRBV28|TRBJ1-5|NA|NA
TGTGCCAGCAGTTTACCAGGGGCGTTGAGCAATCAGCCCCAGCATTTT
CASSLPGALSNQPQHF
>TRBV30|TRBJ2-7|NA|NA
TGTGCCTGGAGTGTAGGTCCCGGGGGGCGCTACGAGCAGTACTTC
CAWSVGPGGRYEQYF
>TRBV18|TRBJ2-1|TRBD2|NA
TGTGCCAGCTCACCACCGGGCGGGGGGACTTACAATGAGCAGTTCTTC
CASSPPGGGTYNEQFF
>TRBV18|TRBJ2-7|TRBD2|NA
TGTGCCAGCTCACCCGGGGGGGGCGGGAGCGCCTACGAGCAGTACTTC
CASSPGGGGSAYEQYF
>TRBV2|TRBJ2-3|NA|NA
TGTGCCACTCAGTACAGGAACCCCACAGATACGCAGTATTTT
CATQYRNPTDTQYF
>TRBV18|TRBJ1-1|NA|NA
TGTGCCAGCTCTACGGCCGCAGGTTATACTGAAGCTTTCTTT
CASSTAAGYTEAFF
>TRBV6-1|TRBJ1-3|TRBD1|NA
TGTGCCAGCAGTGGGGGGGGGACAGGGTTAATCGTCTCTGGAAACACCATATATTTT
CASSGGGTGLIVSGNTIYF
>TRBV7-2|TRBJ1-2|NA|NA
TGTGCCAGCAGCTTTGATACAGGCGGCGGCTACACCTTC
CASSFDTGGGYTF
>TRBV4-1|TRBJ2-1|NA|once
TGCGCCAGCAAGCCGGGGGCGGGGGATGAGCAGTTCTTC
CASKPGAGDEQFF
>TRBV28|TRBJ1-1|NA|NA
TGTGCCAGCAGCTCCCCAGGGAGGCCTGAAGCTTTCTTT
CASSSPGRPEAFF
>TRBV5-1|TRBJ1-2|NA|NA
TGCGCCAGCAGCTCACAGGATAACTATGGCTACACCTTC
CASSSQDNYGYTF
>TRBV6-1|TRBJ1-3|NA|few
TGTGCCAGCAGGGACAGCTCTGGAAACACCATATATTTT
CASRDSSGNTIYF
>TRBV6-5|TRBJ1-6|NA|once
TGTGCCAGCAGTTTTCCCGGGTACAATTCACCCCTCCACTTT
CASSFPGYNSPLHF
>TRBV7-9|TRBJ1-5|TRBD1|NA
TGTGCCAGCAGCCCGGACAGGGGGTCACCCTATAGCAATCAGCCCCAGCATTTT
CASSPDRGSPYSNQPQHF
>TRBV6-1|TRBJ2-5|NA|NA
TGTGCCAGCAACACTTGGGGGGGGCATACTGAGACCCAGTACTTC
CASNTWGGHTETQYF
>TRBV25-1|TRBJ2-7|NA|NA
TGTGCCAGCATGTTCCAGAGGCGCTACGAGCAGTACTTC
CASMFQRRYEQYF
>TRBV11-1|TRBJ2-6|TRBD1|NA
TGTGCCAGCAGCCCACCCCCCGGGACAGTAGTCTCTGGGGCCAACGTCCTGACTTTC
CASSPPPGTVVSGANVLTF
>TRBV10-3|TRBJ1-2|TRBD1|NA
TGTGCCATCAGTGATCGGGACAGCTATGGCTACACCTTC
CAISDRDSYGYTF
>TRBV19|TRBJ1-5|NA|few
TGTGCCAGTAGTATGGAAAGGGGATATCAGCCCCAGCATTTT
CASSMERGYQPQHF
>TRBV6-1|TRBJ1-2|TRBD1|NA
TGTGCCAGTAGGACAGGGTTGATCTATGGCTACACCTTC
CASRTGLIYGYTF
>TRBV2|TRBJ2-1|TRBD2|NA
TGTGCCAGCAGTCACCCCTACCGTACTAGCGGGGGGGCCCGCTCCTACAATGAGCAGTTCTTC
CASSHPYRTSGGARSYNEQFF
>TRBV18|TRBJ2-1|TRBD1|NA
TGTGCCAGCTCACCCGGGACAGGGGGAAACAATGAGCAGTTCTTC
CASSPGTGGNNEQFF
>TRBV2|TRBJ1-1|NA|NA
TGTGCCAGCAGTACAGACGGGGGCACTGAAGCTTTCTTT
CASSTDGGTEAFF
>TRBV2|TRBJ1-2|NA|NA
TGTGCCAGCAGTGAAATTTCAGGCTTCTATGGCTACACCTTC
CASSEISGFYGYTF
>TRBV9|TRBJ2-2|TRBD1|once
TGTGCCAGCAGCGCCAGACAGGGGGCGAACACCGGGGAGCTGTTTTTT
CASSARQGANTGELFF
>TRBV11-3|TRBJ2-5|NA|once
TGTGCCAGCAGCGCAGGGTCTCCGGAGACCCAGTACTTC
CASSAGSPETQYF
>TRBV15|TRBJ1-2|NA|few
TGTGCCACCAGCAGAGATCCAGGGGCCTATGGCTACACCTTC
CATSRDPGAYGYTF
>TRBV28|TRBJ1-1|TRBD1|few
TGTGCCAGCAGTCTGGGGACAGGGGGCAGGACTGAAGCTTTCTTT
CASSLGTGGRTEAFF
>TRBV6-1|TRBJ1-1|NA|many
TGTGCCAGCAGTGAATCCCCAGAAAACACTGAAGCTTTCTTT
CASSESPENTEAFF
>TRBV18|TRBJ2-2|NA|NA
TGTGCCAGCTCACCAGATCAGGACACCGGGGAGCTGTTTTTT
CASSPDQDTGELFF
>TRBV5-1|TRBJ1-1|NA|NA
TGCGCCAGCAGCTCCTTACCAGCGCCAATTGAAGCTTTCTTT
CASSSLPAPIEAFF
>TRBV19|TRBJ2-2|NA|NA
TGTGCCAGTAGTATTGATAGGGGGAACACCGGGGAGCTGTTTTTT
CASSIDRGNTGELFF
>TRBV6-5|TRBJ2-2|NA|NA
TGTGCCAGCAGTTACGGGGCAAACACCGGGGAGCTGTTTTTT
CASSYGANTGELFF
>TRBV10-3|TRBJ2-3|TRBD2|few
TGTGCCATCAGTGAACCCGGGGGGACTAGCACAGATACGCAGTATTTT
CAISEPGGTSTDTQYF
>TRBV13|TRBJ2-7|TRBD1|NA
TGTGCCAGCAGCCCTACCCGGGACAGGGGGTACGAGCAGTACTTC
CASSPTRDRGYEQYF
>TRBV2|TRBJ2-3|NA|NA
TGTGCCAGCAGTGAAGCGGGGACTAGCACAGATACGCAGTATTTT
CASSEAGTSTDTQYF
>TRBV7-9|TRBJ1-2|NA|NA
TGTGCCAGCAGCCCACAGGGAAAACGCGGCTACACCTTC
CASSPQGKRGYTF
>TRBV5-6|TRBJ1-1|NA|NA
TGTGCCAGCAGCGGGGGGGTAGGGCGCAACACTGAAGCTTTCTTT
CASSGGVGRNTEAFF
>TRBV9|TRBJ2-1|TRBD2|NA
TGTGCCAGCAGCCGTGCCCTAGGCCTAGCGGGCGACAATGAGCAGTTCTTC
CASSRALGLAGDNEQFF
>TRBV28|TRBJ1-2|NA|NA
TGTGCCAGCAGGGAACAGGGCGCTAACTATGGCTACACCTTC
CASREQGANYGYTF
>TRBV5-4|TRBJ2-2|TRBD2|once
TGTGCCAGCAGCTTGAGCGGGGGCCCGAACACCGGGGAGCTGTTTTTT
CASSLSGGPNTGELFF
>TRBV6-1|TRBJ2-3|TRBD1|NA
TGTGCCAGCATGTTGACAGGGGGCACAGATACGCAGTATTTT
CASMLTGGTDTQYF
>TRBV29-1|TRBJ1-2|NA|NA
TGCAGCGTTGACTCAGGGAACTATGGCTACACCTTC
CSVDSGNYGYTF
>TRBV28|TRBJ1-5|NA|NA
TGTGCCAGCGGTGGGTGGGACATCTATAGCAATCAGCCCCAGCATTTT
CASGGWDIYSNQPQHF